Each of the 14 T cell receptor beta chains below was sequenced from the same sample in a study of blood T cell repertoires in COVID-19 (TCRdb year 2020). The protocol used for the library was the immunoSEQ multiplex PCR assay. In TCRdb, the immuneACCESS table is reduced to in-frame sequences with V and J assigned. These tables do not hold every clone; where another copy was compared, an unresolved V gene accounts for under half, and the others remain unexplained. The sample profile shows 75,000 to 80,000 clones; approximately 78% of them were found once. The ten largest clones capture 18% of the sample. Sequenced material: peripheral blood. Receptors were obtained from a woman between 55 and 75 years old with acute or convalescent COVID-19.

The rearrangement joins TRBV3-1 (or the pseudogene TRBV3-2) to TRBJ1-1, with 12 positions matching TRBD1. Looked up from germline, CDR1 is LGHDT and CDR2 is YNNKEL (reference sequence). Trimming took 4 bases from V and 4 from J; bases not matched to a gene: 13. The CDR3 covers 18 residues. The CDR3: CASSPDRDRGRESTEAFF. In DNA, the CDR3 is TGTGCCAGCAGCCCAGACCGGGACAGGGGGCGCGAATCCACTGAAGCTTTCTTT.

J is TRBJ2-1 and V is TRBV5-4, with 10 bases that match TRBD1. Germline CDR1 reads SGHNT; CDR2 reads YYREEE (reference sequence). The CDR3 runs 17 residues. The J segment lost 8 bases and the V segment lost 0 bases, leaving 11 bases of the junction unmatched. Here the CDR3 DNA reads TGTGCCAGCAGCTTGGCCGGAGGGACAGGGGTTACAGATGAGCAGTTCTTC. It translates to CASSLAGGTGVTDEQFF.

The CDR3, as DNA: TGTGCCAGCAGTCCAATAGACAGCCCCTACGAGCAGTACTTC. Its protein product is CASSPIDSPYEQYF. This rearrangement joins TRBV2 to TRBJ2-7; the D gene is possibly TRBD1 (5 bases). Trimming removed 5 bases from V and 2 bases from J, with 13 bases in between. The CDR3 is made up of 14 amino acids. Germline V gene sequence: CDR1 SNHLY, CDR2 FYNNEI.

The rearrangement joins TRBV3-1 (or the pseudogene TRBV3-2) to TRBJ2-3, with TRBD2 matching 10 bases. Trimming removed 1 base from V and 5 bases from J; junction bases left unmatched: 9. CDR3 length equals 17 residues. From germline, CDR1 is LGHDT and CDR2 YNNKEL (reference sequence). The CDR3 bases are TGTGCCAGCAGCCAAGGGTTAGCGGGGGGCTTAGGAGATACGCAGTATTTT. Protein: CASSQGLAGGLGDTQYF.

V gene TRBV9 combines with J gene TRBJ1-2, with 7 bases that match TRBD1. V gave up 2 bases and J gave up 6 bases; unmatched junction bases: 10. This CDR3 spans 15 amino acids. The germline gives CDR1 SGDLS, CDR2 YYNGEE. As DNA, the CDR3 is TGTGCCAGCAGCGTTTTTTCAGGGGGACGTAATGGCTACACCTTC. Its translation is CASSVFSGGRNGYTF.

The CDR3 DNA sequence: TGTGCCAGCAGTTTGGGGGCCGGGCAGTTCTTC. Translation: CASSLGAGQFF. The chain recombines TRBV12-3 or TRBV12-4 with TRBJ2-1, with a tentative D call TRBD1 (6 bases). V shed 3 bases and J shed 12 bases, with 9 bases lying between them. The CDR3 is 11 residues long.

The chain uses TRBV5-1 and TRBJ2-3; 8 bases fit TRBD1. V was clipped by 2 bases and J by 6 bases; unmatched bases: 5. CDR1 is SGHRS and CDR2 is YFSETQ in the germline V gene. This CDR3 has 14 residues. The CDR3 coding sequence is TGCGCCAGCAGCTTAGGACACAGGGGGGATACGCAGTATTTT. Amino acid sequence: CASSLGHRGDTQYF. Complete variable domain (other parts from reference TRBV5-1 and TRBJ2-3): KAGVTQTPRYLIKTRGQQVTLSCSPISGHRSVSWYQQTPGQGLQFLFEYFSETQRNKGNFPGRFSGRQFSNSRSEMNVSTLELGDSALYLCASSLGHRGDTQYFGPGTRLTVL.

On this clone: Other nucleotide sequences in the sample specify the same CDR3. The CDR3 protein is CASSRTGATDTQYF. CDR3 DNA: TGTGCCAGCTCACGGACAGGGGCTACAGATACGCAGTATTTT. The genes are TRBV18 and TRBJ2-3, with 9 bases identical to TRBD1. Unmatched junction bases numbered 2, after V lost 4 bases and J lost 3 bases. Germline V CDR1 and CDR2: KGHSH, LQKENI. The CDR3 runs to 14 residues.

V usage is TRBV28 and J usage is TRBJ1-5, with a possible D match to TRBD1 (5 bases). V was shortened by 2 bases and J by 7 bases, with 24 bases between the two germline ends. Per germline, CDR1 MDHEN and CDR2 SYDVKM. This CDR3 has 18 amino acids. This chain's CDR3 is CASSLSSGIGSVDQPQHF. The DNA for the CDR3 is TGTGCCAGCAGTTTAAGTTCAGGGATCGGGAGTGTCGACCAGCCCCAGCATTTT.

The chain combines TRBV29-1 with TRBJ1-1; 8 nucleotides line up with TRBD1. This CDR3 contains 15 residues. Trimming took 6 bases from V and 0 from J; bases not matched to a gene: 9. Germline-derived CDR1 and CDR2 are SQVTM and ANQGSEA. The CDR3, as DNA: TGCAGCGTACTGAGGACAGGGACTATGAACACTGAAGCTTTCTTT. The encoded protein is CSVLRTGTMNTEAFF.

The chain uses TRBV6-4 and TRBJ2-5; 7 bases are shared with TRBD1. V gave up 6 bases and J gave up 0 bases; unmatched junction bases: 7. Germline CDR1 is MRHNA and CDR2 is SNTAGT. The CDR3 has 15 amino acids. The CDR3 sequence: CASSESGGNQETQYF. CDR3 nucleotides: TGTGCCAGCAGCGAATCAGGGGGAAACCAAGAGACCCAGTACTTC.

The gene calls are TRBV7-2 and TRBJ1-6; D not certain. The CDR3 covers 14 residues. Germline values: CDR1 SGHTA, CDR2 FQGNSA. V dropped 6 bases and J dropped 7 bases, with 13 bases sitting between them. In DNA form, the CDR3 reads TGTGCCAGCAGTTTCTACTCTACGAATTCACCCCTCCACTTT. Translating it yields CASSFYSTNSPLHF. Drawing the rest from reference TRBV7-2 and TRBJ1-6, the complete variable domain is GAGVSQSPSNKVTEKGKDVELRCDPISGHTALYWYRQSLGQGLEFLIYFQGNSAPDKSGLPSDRFSAERTGGSVSTLTIQRTQQEDSAVYLCASSFYSTNSPLHFGNGTRLTVT.

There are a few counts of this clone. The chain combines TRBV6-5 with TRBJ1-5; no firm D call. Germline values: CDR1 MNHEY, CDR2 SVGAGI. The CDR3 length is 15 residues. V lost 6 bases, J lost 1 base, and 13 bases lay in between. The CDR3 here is CASRTAGRSNQPQHF. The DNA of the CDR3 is TGTGCCAGCAGAACTGCTGGGAGGAGCAATCAGCCCCAGCATTTT.

The CDR3 bases are TGTGCCAGCAGCCGCGAGGGACAGCCCCAGCATTTT. This codes for CASSREGQPQHF. This chain links TRBV3-1 (or the pseudogene TRBV3-2) with TRBJ1-5; D is ambiguous. The CDR3 has 12 amino acids. From germline, CDR1 is LGHDT and CDR2 YNNKEL (reference sequence). V was trimmed by 4 bases and J by 7 bases, leaving 8 bases between them.